These T cell receptor beta chains were read from a single sample in a study of control samples from healthy donors and cancer patients. The method was immunoSEQ multiplex PCR; TCRdb's version includes in-frame clones alone and lacks a portion of them. The table shows around 170,000 clones, with roughly 89% occurring only once. What was sequenced was blood. All receptors come from a woman aged 45-65 years in good health. Both conserved end residues are part of each CDR3. A D gene is named only where the DNA matches it firmly. Rows give clone size only sometimes, using once, few, many, or a class for an expanded clone.

abundance,j_gene,d_gene,v_gene,CDR3aa,CDR3nt
.,TRBJ2-3,.,TRBV19,CASSIPRTSGQYF,TGTGCCAGTAGTATCCCCCGGACCAGCGGGCAGTATTTT
.,TRBJ1-4,TRBD1,TRBV28,CASSPGGQGGEKLFF,TGTGCCAGCAGTCCGGGGGGACAGGGAGGGGAAAAACTGTTTTTT
.,TRBJ1-5,.,TRBV27,CASSLGLGQPQHF,TGTGCCAGCAGTTTAGGGCTCGGTCAGCCCCAGCATTTT
.,TRBJ2-3,TRBD2,TRBV9,CASSVVTPTSGGLDTQYF,TGTGCCAGCAGCGTAGTCACACCTACTAGCGGGGGTTTAGATACGCAGTATTTT
.,TRBJ1-2,TRBD1,TRBV6-2/TRBV6-3,CASSNRQGVDGYTF,TGTGCCAGCAGTAACAGACAGGGGGTAGACGGCTACACCTTC
.,TRBJ2-1,TRBD2,TRBV5-6,CASSSPLAGGISYNEQFF,TGTGCCAGCAGCTCCCCTCTTGCGGGGGGAATTTCCTACAATGAGCAGTTCTTC
.,TRBJ2-2,.,TRBV20-1,CSASWQGYTGELFF,TGCAGTGCTAGTTGGCAGGGATACACCGGGGAGCTGTTTTTT
.,TRBJ2-2,TRBD1,TRBV10-3,CAISAPTGGLNTGELFF,TGTGCCATCAGCGCACCTACAGGGGGCCTGAACACCGGGGAGCTGTTTTTT
.,TRBJ2-7,.,TRBV20-1,CSAMVDYEQYF,TGCAGTGCTATGGTTGACTACGAGCAGTACTTC
.,TRBJ2-3,TRBD1,TRBV27,CASSGRRTGITDTQYF,TGTGCCAGCAGTGGGCGTAGGACAGGGATCACAGATACGCAGTATTTT
.,TRBJ2-4,.,TRBV28,CASSLSTDIQYF,TGTGCCAGCAGTTTGAGCACGGACATTCAGTACTTC
.,TRBJ2-1,.,TRBV7-8,CASSYGQSYNEQFF,TGTGCCAGCAGTTATGGACAGTCCTACAATGAGCAGTTCTTC
.,TRBJ1-5,.,TRBV21-1,CASSDHGWPYSNQPQHF,TGTGCCAGCAGCGATCACGGATGGCCTTATAGCAATCAGCCCCAGCATTTT
.,TRBJ1-1,.,TRBV5-8,CASSLSSGATEAFF,TGTGCCAGCAGCTTGTCGTCCGGGGCGACTGAAGCTTTCTTT
.,TRBJ2-3,.,TRBV6-2/TRBV6-3,CASSYSKGRTDTQYF,TGTGCCAGCAGTTACTCGAAGGGCCGCACAGATACGCAGTATTTT
few,TRBJ1-5,.,TRBV5-1,CASSPSGANQPQHF,TGCGCCAGCAGCCCCTCAGGGGCGAATCAGCCCCAGCATTTT
.,TRBJ2-6,.,TRBV7-9,CASSSGANVLTF,TGTGCCAGCTCATCTGGGGCCAACGTCCTGACTTTC
.,TRBJ2-3,.,TRBV3-1/TRBV3-2,CASSWGAGALISTQYF,TGTGCCAGCAGCTGGGGGGCGGGAGCATTGATCAGTACGCAGTATTTT
.,TRBJ1-5,.,TRBV3-1/TRBV3-2,CASSQGVAEKYSNQPQHF,TGTGCCAGCAGCCAAGGTGTTGCAGAAAAGTATAGCAATCAGCCCCAGCATTTT
.,TRBJ1-4,.,TRBV12-3/TRBV12-4,CASLSEGEKLFF,TGTGCCAGCCTTTCAGAGGGTGAAAAACTGTTTTTT
.,TRBJ1-1,.,TRBV9,CASSVEGYMNTEAFF,TGTGCCAGCAGCGTCGAAGGCTATATGAACACTGAAGCTTTCTTT
.,TRBJ1-3,.,TRBV7-2,CASSLRGDIAGNTIYF,TGTGCCAGCAGCTTAAGGGGGGACATTGCCGGAAACACCATATATTTT
.,TRBJ2-7,.,TRBV28,CASSLEASYEQYF,TGTGCCAGCAGTTTGGAGGCATCCTACGAGCAGTACTTC
.,TRBJ1-4,.,TRBV27,CASMSGVNEKLFF,TGTGCCAGCATGAGTGGAGTCAATGAAAAACTGTTTTTT
.,TRBJ2-2,.,TRBV4-3,CASSRDLDRFTGELFF,TGCGCCAGCAGCCGGGATTTAGACAGGTTCACCGGGGAGCTGTTTTTT
.,TRBJ1-4,.,TRBV24-1,CATSDRENGARGEKLFF,TGTGCCACCAGTGACCGAGAGAACGGTGCGAGGGGTGAAAAACTGTTTTTT
.,TRBJ1-1,.,TRBV3-1/TRBV3-2,CASSPGSTEAFF,TGTGCCAGCAGCCCGGGGAGCACTGAAGCTTTCTTT
.,TRBJ2-2,.,TRBV29-1,CSVGFNTGELFF,TGCAGCGTTGGCTTTAACACCGGGGAGCTGTTTTTT
.,TRBJ2-2,TRBD1,TRBV28,CASSSWTGLRGTGELFF,TGTGCCAGCAGTTCCTGGACAGGGCTGCGAGGCACCGGGGAGCTGTTTTTT
.,TRBJ2-7,.,TRBV9,CASSVAGLVFSEQYF,TGTGCCAGCAGCGTAGCTGGCCTAGTTTTCTCCGAGCAGTACTTC
.,TRBJ1-4,.,TRBV24-1,CATSDPRGQNEKLFF,TGTGCCACCAGTGATCCCCGGGGTCAGAATGAAAAACTGTTTTTT